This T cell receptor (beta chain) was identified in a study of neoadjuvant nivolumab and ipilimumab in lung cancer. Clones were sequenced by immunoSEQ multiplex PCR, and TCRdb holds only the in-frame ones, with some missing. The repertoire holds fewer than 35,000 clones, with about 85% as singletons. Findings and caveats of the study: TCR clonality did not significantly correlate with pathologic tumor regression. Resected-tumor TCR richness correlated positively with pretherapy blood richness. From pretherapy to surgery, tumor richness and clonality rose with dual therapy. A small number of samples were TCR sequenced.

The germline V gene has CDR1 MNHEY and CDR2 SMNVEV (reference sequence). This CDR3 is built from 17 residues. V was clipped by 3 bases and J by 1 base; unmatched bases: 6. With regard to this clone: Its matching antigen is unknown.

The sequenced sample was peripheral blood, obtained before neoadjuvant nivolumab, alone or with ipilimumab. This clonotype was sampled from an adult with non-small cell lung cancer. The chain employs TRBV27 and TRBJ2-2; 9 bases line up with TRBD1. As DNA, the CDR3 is TGTGCCAGCAGTTTTACAGGGGGCTCGCTGAACACCGGGGAGCTGTTTTTT. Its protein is CASSFTGGSLNTGELFF.